Following are 5 T cell receptor beta chains from one sample sequenced in a study of blood T cell repertoires in COVID-19. Profiled with immunoSEQ multiplex PCR; TCRdb holds only in-frame clones, not every one. The sample has roughly 180,000 clones, around four fifths seen once. The sample consisted of PBMCs or T cells enriched from blood (not recorded which). These receptors all come from a woman between 50 and 59 years old who had recovered from COVID-19.

This rearrangement joins TRBV24-1 to TRBJ1-2; D gene unclear. Trimming stripped 4 bases from V and 4 bases from J, with 9 bases between. CDR3 length: 13 residues. Germline V lookup: CDR1 KGHDR, CDR2 SFDVKD. DNA for the CDR3: TGTGCCACCAGTGAGGCTCGTGGCTATGGCTACACCTTC. Amino acid sequence: CATSEARGYGYTF.

The rearrangement uses TRBV6-6 and TRBJ1-1; D gene unclear. V gave up 7 bases and J gave up 1 base, with 13 bases separating them. Germline V gene data show CDR1 as MNHNY and CDR2 as SVGAGI (reference sequence). The length of the CDR3 is 14 residues. The CDR3 protein is CASTLGGGNTEAFF. For the CDR3, the DNA is TGTGCCAGCACTCTAGGAGGCGGGAACACTGAAGCTTTCTTT.

The CDR3 reads CAWSRAFGANVLTF. The DNA of the CDR3 is TGTGCCTGGAGCAGGGCGTTTGGGGCCAACGTCCTGACTTTC. The J gene is TRBJ2-6, the V gene TRBV30; D might be TRBD1 (5 bases). Per germline, CDR1 GTSNPN and CDR2 SVGIG (reference sequence). This CDR3 comprises 14 residues. V was shortened by 3 bases and J by 3 bases, with 9 bases between the two germline ends.

This rearrangement joins TRBV5-1 to TRBJ1-1; D gene ambiguous. V lost 0 bases and J lost 1, with 7 bases in between. The CDR3 extends over 14 amino acids. Germline CDR1 is SGHRS and CDR2 is YFSETQ. The chain's CDR3 is CASSLGPSNTEAFF. Here the CDR3 DNA reads TGCGCCAGCAGCTTGGGGCCGTCGAACACTGAAGCTTTCTTT.

The chain employs TRBV25-1 and TRBJ1-1; D unclear. The CDR3 extends over 12 amino acids. V lost 3 bases and J lost 6, with 8 bases in between. Germline CDR1 is MGHDK and CDR2 is SYGVNS. CDR3 bases: TGTGCCAGCAGTGATCTCTCGGCTGAAGCTTTCTTT. Translation: CASSDLSAEAFF.